This TCR beta chain stems from a study of T cells in tuberculosis. Indicated time point: new active TB diagnosis, blood taken before or within 7 days of starting treatment. Germline V lookup: CDR1 MNHEY, CDR2 SVGAGI. The CDR3 is made up of 14 amino acids. Trimming took 6 bases from V and 5 from J, leaving 11 bases between them. Assay used: immunoSEQ multiplex PCR; TCRdb lists only in-frame clones, some missing. The top ten hold about 4.1% of the sample, which has under 40,000 clones, approximately 95% seen once. This TCR was sampled from an adult with tuberculosis. Sequencing used PBMCs, obtained at tuberculosis diagnosis. V usage is TRBV6-5 and J usage is TRBJ1-6; D call uncertain. The CDR3 DNA reads as TGTGCCAGCAGGGCCCAGGCCCATAATTCACCCCTCCACTTT. This translates into CASRAQAHNSPLHF.